These 8 T cell receptor beta chains share one sample of origin, sequenced in a study of T cell responses to AZD1222 COVID-19 vaccine. Here immunoSEQ multiplex PCR was the method, and the copy in TCRdb shows in-frame clones only, minus some. Of about 55,000 clones in the sample, about 89% were seen once. Sequences were derived from peripheral blood, sampled on day 0 of AZD1222 vaccination. The receptors were sampled from an adult in good health.

The chain is built from TRBV2 and TRBJ1-2; D gene ambiguous. V lost 5 bases to trimming and J lost 2 bases, with 9 bases between them. Germline V gives CDR1 SNHLY, CDR2 FYNNEI. The CDR3 extends over 13 amino acids. The chain's CDR3 is CASSYTENYGYTF. As DNA, the CDR3 is TGTGCCAGCAGTTATACAGAGAACTATGGCTACACCTTC. Combining the CDR3 with reference TRBV2 and TRBJ1-2 gives the whole variable domain EPEVTQTPSHQVTQMGQEVILRCVPISNHLYFYWYRQILGQKVEFLVSFYNNEISEKSEIFDDQFSVERPDGSNFTLKIRSTKLEDSAMYFCASSYTENYGYTFGSGTRLTVV.

The rearrangement links TRBV6-5 to TRBJ2-2; D not certain. The CDR3 is 15 residues long. Germline V gene sequence: CDR1 MNHEY, CDR2 SVGAGI. Trimming cost V 7 bases and J 2 bases, with 14 bases left between them. CDR3 DNA: TGTGCCAGCAAAAGGGTCATGAGAAACACCGGGGAGCTGTTTTTT. Amino acid sequence: CASKRVMRNTGELFF.

The chain is built from TRBV5-1 and TRBJ2-7; D perhaps matches TRBD2 (6 bases). CDR1 SGHRS and CDR2 YFSETQ come from the germline V gene. This CDR3 is built from 14 residues. V was pared by 4 bases and J by 2 bases, with 13 bases between. The CDR3 sequence is CASSVGTGPYEQYF. For the CDR3, the DNA is TGCGCCAGCAGCGTTGGGACTGGGCCCTACGAGCAGTACTTC.

The chain joins TRBV28 to TRBJ2-5; the D is unclear. Trimming stripped 4 bases from V and 5 bases from J, with 5 bases between. The germline V gene encodes CDR1 MDHEN and CDR2 SYDVKM. The CDR3 is 11 residues long. CDR3 DNA sequence: TGTGCCAGCAGTTCTCGTGAGACCCAGTACTTC. This sequence encodes CASSSRETQYF.

DNA of the CDR3: TGTGCCAGCAGCAGTAGTGGGGGGTCCTACAATGAGCAGTTCTTC. Its protein is CASSSSGGSYNEQFF. V and J are TRBV7-8 and TRBJ2-1, with a weak D call TRBD2 (6 bases). Germline V lookup: CDR1 SGHVS, CDR2 FQNEAQ. The length of the CDR3 is 15 residues. Deletions cut 5 bases from V and 1 base from J, with 12 bases between.

The chain combines TRBV5-4 with TRBJ2-1; 10 bases agree with TRBD2. Germline CDR1 is SGHNT and CDR2 is YYREEE (reference sequence). V was pared by 1 base and J by 8 bases, with 6 bases of the junction left unmatched. CDR3 length equals 15 residues. The CDR3 here is CASSLRLAGDYEQFF. CDR3 bases: TGTGCCAGCAGCTTGAGGCTAGCGGGAGACTATGAGCAGTTCTTC.

The chain links TRBV11-2 to TRBJ1-1; D is perhaps TRBD1 (6 bases). From germline, CDR1 is SGHAT and CDR2 FQNNGV. This CDR3 region has 16 residues. V was trimmed by 1 base and J by 0 bases, leaving 12 bases between them. CDR3 sequence (DNA): TGTGCCAGCAGCTTAGGGGCAGGGGTCATGAACACTGAAGCTTTCTTT. Its translation: CASSLGAGVMNTEAFF.

The V call is TRBV7-8, the J call TRBJ2-1; a possible D gene is TRBD2 (6 bases). CDR1 and CDR2 from the germline V gene are SGHVS and FQNEAQ. This CDR3 contains 19 residues. V was clipped by 1 base and J by 1 base, with 20 bases between them. This chain's CDR3 is CASSLGIPAAGNSYNEQFF. DNA of the CDR3: TGTGCCAGCAGCTTAGGAATCCCGGCGGCGGGAAATTCCTACAATGAGCAGTTCTTC.